The 6 T cell receptor beta chains listed next were all sequenced from one sample in a study of cytomegalovirus exposure and HLA in healthy donors. PCR was performed using 60 Vbeta and 13 Jbeta primers. Profiled with immunoSEQ multiplex PCR; TCRdb holds only in-frame clones, not every one. The table records around 180,000 clones, nearly 80% of them present only once. The sequenced material came from PBMCs. The source of these receptors is a woman between 25 and 40 years old in good health and CMV-seropositive.

The chain links TRBV10-3 to TRBJ2-7; 10 nucleotides match TRBD2. This CDR3 is 15 amino acids long. Trimming removed 2 bases from V and 5 bases from J; junction bases left unmatched: 6. Germline V gene sequence: CDR1 ENHRY, CDR2 SYGVKD. CDR3 region: CAISEDLAGVHEQYF. The CDR3 DNA sequence: TGTGCCATCAGTGAGGACCTAGCGGGAGTCCACGAGCAGTACTTC.

The chain employs TRBV15 and TRBJ2-7; 8 nucleotides agree with TRBD1. Germline loops: CDR1 LNHNV, CDR2 YYDKDF (reference sequence). The CDR3 runs to 16 residues. Trimming at V came to 8 bases and at J to 2 bases, leaving 14 bases not matched to a gene. This chain's CDR3 is CATGNYQGAETYEQYF. DNA for the CDR3: TGTGCCACCGGAAATTACCAGGGGGCCGAAACCTACGAGCAGTACTTC.

V usage is TRBV7-6 and J usage is TRBJ1-1; TRBD1 aligns across 9 bases. The CDR3 is 13 amino acids. Per the germline V gene, CDR1 is SGHVS and CDR2 is FNYEAQ. With V trimmed by 5 bases and J by 8 bases, 6 bases remained unmatched. CDR3 region: CASSPGTGREAFF. The CDR3 region has the DNA TGTGCCAGCAGCCCCGGGACAGGGAGAGAAGCTTTCTTT.

The chain has TRBV29-1 and TRBJ2-7, with TRBD2 as a possible D gene (6 bases). Germline V lookup: CDR1 SQVTM, CDR2 ANQGSEA. There are 15 residues in the CDR3. Trimming took off 1 base at V and 0 bases at J, with 13 bases between the two ends. The CDR3 protein is CSVEGGGSDSYEQYF. The CDR3 DNA is TGCAGCGTTGAAGGGGGAGGCTCCGACTCCTACGAGCAGTACTTC.

The J gene is TRBJ1-2, the V gene TRBV7-8; 7 nucleotides align to TRBD1. The V and J ends lost 4 bases and 5 bases, in that order; junction bases with no gene match: 4. This CDR3 comprises 13 residues. The germline gives CDR1 SGHVS, CDR2 FQNEAQ. This chain's CDR3 is CASSSQQGYGYTF. CDR3 bases: TGTGCCAGCAGCTCTCAACAGGGGTATGGCTACACCTTC. Combining the CDR3 with reference TRBV7-8 and TRBJ1-2 gives the whole variable domain GAGVSQSPRYKVAKRGQDVALRCDPISGHVSLFWYQQALGQGPEFLTYFQNEAQLDKSGLPSDRFFAERPEGSVSTLKIQRTQQEDSAVYLCASSSQQGYGYTFGSGTRLTVV.

As for this clone: The sample has other DNA sequences that encode this CDR3 too. This chain links TRBV5-6 with TRBJ2-3; 8 bases map to TRBD2. V was pared by 0 bases and J by 1 base, with 1 base of the junction left unmatched. The CDR3 runs to 15 residues. In germline, CDR1 is SGHDT, CDR2 YYEEEE. CDR3 bases: TGTGCCAGCAGCTTGGCCGGGGGGGGCACAGATACGCAGTATTTT. Protein sequence: CASSLAGGGTDTQYF. Full variable domain (rest looked up from reference TRBV5-6 and TRBJ2-3): DAGVTQSPTHLIKTRGQQVTLRCSPKSGHDTVSWYQQALGQGPQFIFQYYEEEERQRGNFPDRFSGHQFPNYSSELNVNALLLGDSALYLCASSLAGGGTDTQYFGPGTRLTVL.